Listed below are T cell receptor beta chains from one sample, sequenced in a study of shared clonotypes between healthy human individuals. Produced via immunoSEQ multiplex PCR; TCRdb's table is partial and in-frame only. This sample carries 550,000 to 750,000 clones, approximately 90% of them seen once, and the ten largest clones take 24%. Material: naive CD8+ T cells sorted from blood. The source is a man in his thirties or forties in good health. The CDR3 runs from the conserved cysteine through the conserved F or W. The order of the fields is D gene, clone size, V gene, J gene, CDR3 protein, CDR3 DNA. The D gene is left open where the match is weak. Not all rows give a size; the values are once, few, many and, for expanded clones, a class.

NA	NA	TRBV5-6	TRBJ1-2	CASSFQGVDGYTF	TGTGCCAGCAGCTTTCAGGGAGTTGATGGCTACACCTTC
TRBD2	NA	TRBV25-1	TRBJ2-1	CASSECKVGGYNEQFF	TGTGCCAGCAGTGAATGTAAAGTGGGAGGGTACAATGAGCAGTTCTTC
NA	once	TRBV27	TRBJ1-5	CASSLSPNSNQPQHF	TGTGCCAGCAGTTTATCACCGAATAGCAATCAGCCCCAGCATTTT
NA	NA	TRBV9	TRBJ2-7	CASSVSGGYEQYF	TGTGCCAGCAGCGTCAGTGGCGGTTACGAGCAGTACTTC
TRBD1	NA	TRBV5-1	TRBJ1-1	CASSSGTGANTEAFF	TGCGCCAGCAGCTCCGGGACAGGTGCGAACACTGAAGCTTTCTTT
NA	NA	TRBV11-2	TRBJ1-2	CASSRLGDNYGYTF	TGTGCCAGCAGCAGGTTAGGGGATAACTATGGCTACACCTTC
NA	NA	TRBV5-8	TRBJ1-2	CASSLPNRESNYGYTF	TGTGCCAGCAGCTTGCCTAACAGGGAGTCTAACTATGGCTACACCTTC
TRBD1	NA	TRBV29-1	TRBJ2-7	CSAQDRGPHEQYF	TGCAGCGCCCAGGACAGGGGGCCCCACGAGCAGTACTTC
NA	NA	TRBV7-8	TRBJ2-7	CASSLAAGAYEQYF	TGTGCCAGCAGCTTAGCGGCAGGGGCCTACGAGCAGTACTTC
TRBD2	NA	TRBV27	TRBJ2-1	CASRKRGDSNEQFF	TGTGCCAGTCGAAAGCGGGGAGACAGTAATGAGCAGTTCTTC
NA	NA	TRBV6-1	TRBJ2-7	CASSEVDFSYEQYF	TGTGCCAGCAGTGAAGTAGACTTCTCCTACGAGCAGTACTTC
NA	NA	TRBV6-1	TRBJ1-5	CASSEKGWGPQHF	TGTGCCAGCAGTGAAAAGGGATGGGGGCCCCAGCATTTT
NA	NA	TRBV7-2	TRBJ2-1	CASSPGAVYNEQFF	TGTGCCAGCAGCCCCGGGGCAGTATACAATGAGCAGTTCTTC
TRBD2	NA	TRBV4-3	TRBJ2-2	CASSQGLAGGTGELFF	TGCGCCAGCAGCCAGGGACTAGCGGGAGGAACCGGGGAGCTGTTTTTT
TRBD2	NA	TRBV9	TRBJ2-7	CASSSASGIPYEQYF	TGTGCCAGCAGCTCGGCTAGCGGGATTCCCTACGAGCAGTACTTC
NA	once	TRBV27	TRBJ2-3	CASSRGDTQYF	TGTGCCAGCAGTCGGGGCGATACGCAGTATTTT
TRBD1	NA	TRBV5-1	TRBJ2-7	CASSLGTGLEQYF	TGCGCCAGCAGCTTGGGGACAGGGCTCGAGCAGTACTTC
NA	NA	TRBV7-8	TRBJ2-1	CASSLEPIRGHEQFF	TGTGCCAGCAGCTTAGAGCCTATCAGGGGCCATGAGCAGTTCTTC
NA	NA	TRBV10-3	TRBJ2-3	CASDAGERTDTQYF	TGTGCCAGCGACGCTGGGGAGAGGACAGATACGCAGTATTTT
NA	NA	TRBV11-1	TRBJ2-4	CASLAPGGIQYF	TGTGCCTCTCTGGCCCCTGGGGGCATTCAGTACTTC
TRBD1	NA	TRBV27	TRBJ2-7	CASTHGQGPYEQYF	TGTGCCAGCACCCACGGACAGGGTCCCTACGAGCAGTACTTC
NA	NA	TRBV9	TRBJ1-1	CASSAPFYQELGVRDTITF	TGTGCCAGCAGCGCTCCTTTCTACCAAGAGTTAGGCGTTCGGGACACAATCACCTTT
TRBD2	NA	TRBV7-2	TRBJ2-2	CASSLAPTSGTELFF	TGTGCCAGCAGCTTAGCGCCAACTAGCGGGACGGAGCTGTTTTTT
NA	NA	TRBV7-8	TRBJ1-5	CASSVGGIQPQHF	TGTGCCAGCAGCGTGGGGGGCATCCAGCCCCAGCATTTT
NA	NA	TRBV11-2	TRBJ2-2	CASRRVRSNTGELFF	TGTGCCTCGCGACGGGTACGCTCGAACACCGGGGAGCTGTTTTTT
NA	NA	TRBV27	TRBJ2-3	CASSSQQDTQYF	TGTGCCAGCAGTTCCCAGCAAGATACGCAGTATTTT
NA	NA	TRBV5-8	TRBJ2-7	CASSPRTVYEQYF	TGTGCCAGCAGCCCCCGGACAGTCTACGAGCAGTACTTC
TRBD2	NA	TRBV15	TRBJ2-1	CATSRDSGTYNEQFF	TGTGCCACCAGCAGAGATAGCGGGACCTACAATGAGCAGTTCTTC
NA	NA	TRBV7-6	TRBJ2-5	CASSSEADQETQYF	TGTGCCAGCAGCTCTGAAGCGGACCAAGAGACCCAGTACTTC
TRBD2	NA	TRBV29-1	TRBJ2-1	CSVFSGRGNEQFF	TGCAGCGTTTTCAGCGGGAGAGGGAATGAGCAGTTCTTC
NA	NA	TRBV4-1	TRBJ1-1	CASSPGLQVNTEAFF	TGCGCCAGCAGCCCGGGACTTCAGGTGAACACTGAAGCTTTCTTT
TRBD2	NA	TRBV29-1	TRBJ2-1	CSVEDLGAGGGNEQFF	TGCAGCGTTGAAGACCTGGGAGCGGGAGGCGGTAATGAGCAGTTCTTC
TRBD1	NA	TRBV7-9	TRBJ1-1	CASSLGDRGAWGTEAFF	TGTGCCAGCAGCTTAGGCGACAGGGGCGCCTGGGGCACTGAAGCTTTCTTT
NA	once	TRBV5-1	TRBJ1-1	CASSLRTIGDGNTEAFF	TGCGCCAGCAGCTTACGTACAATAGGGGACGGGAACACTGAAGCTTTCTTT
TRBD2	NA	TRBV7-2	TRBJ2-3	CASSLRLAGRTDTQYF	TGTGCCAGCAGCTTACGACTAGCGGGACGCACAGATACGCAGTATTTT
NA	NA	TRBV4-3	TRBJ2-7	CASSQDWGGTSSYEQYF	TGCGCCAGCAGCCAAGATTGGGGCGGTACAAGCTCCTACGAGCAGTACTTC
TRBD1	NA	TRBV6-6	TRBJ1-1	CASSSGTGYTGTEAFF	TGTGCCAGCAGCTCCGGGACAGGGTACACAGGCACTGAAGCTTTCTTT
TRBD1	NA	TRBV7-9	TRBJ1-1	CASSSPDRGLAMGTEAFF	TGTGCCAGCAGCTCGCCGGACAGGGGGCTGGCCATGGGCACTGAAGCTTTCTTT
TRBD2	NA	TRBV18	TRBJ2-2	CASSPGLAANTGELFF	TGTGCCAGCTCACCGGGACTAGCGGCGAACACCGGGGAGCTGTTTTTT
NA	NA	TRBV2	TRBJ2-7	CASSDRTDHSYEQYF	TGTGCCAGCAGTGATCGGACAGACCATTCCTACGAGCAGTACTTC
TRBD2	NA	TRBV5-3	TRBJ2-7	CARSHSGSSYEQYF	TGTGCCAGAAGCCATAGCGGGAGCTCCTACGAGCAGTACTTC
NA	NA	TRBV5-6	TRBJ1-2	CASSSGAYGYTF	TGTGCCAGCAGCTCGGGAGCCTATGGCTACACCTTC
NA	NA	TRBV13	TRBJ2-7	CASSPGGDSYEQYF	TGTGCCAGCAGCCCCGGAGGGGACTCCTACGAGCAGTACTTC
TRBD2	NA	TRBV6-5	TRBJ2-1	CASSYHRGGNNEQFF	TGTGCCAGCAGTTACCACCGGGGGGGTAATAATGAGCAGTTCTTC
TRBD1	NA	TRBV19	TRBJ1-3	CASRITGGSGNTIYF	TGTGCCAGTAGGATCACAGGGGGCTCTGGAAACACCATATATTTT
NA	NA	TRBV15	TRBJ2-7	CATSLFQGGSYEQYF	TGTGCCACCAGCCTATTTCAGGGCGGCTCCTACGAGCAGTACTTC
NA	NA	TRBV28	TRBJ1-1	CASSLTGLAGAFF	TGTGCCAGCAGTCTTACAGGTCTCGCGGGAGCTTTCTTT
TRBD1	NA	TRBV7-3	TRBJ2-5	CASSLRQGGETQYF	TGTGCCAGCAGCCTGAGACAGGGGGGAGAGACCCAGTACTTC
NA	once	TRBV4-3	TRBJ1-1	CASSQDYRGGGTEAFF	TGCGCCAGCAGCCAAGATTACCGGGGCGGGGGGACTGAAGCTTTCTTT
TRBD2	NA	TRBV11-2	TRBJ2-2	CAGGGDRELFF	TGTGCCGGGGGAGGGGACCGGGAGCTGTTTTTT
NA	NA	TRBV4-1	TRBJ2-1	CASSQEPSDYNEQFF	TGCGCCAGCAGCCAAGAGCCTAGCGACTACAATGAGCAGTTCTTC
NA	NA	TRBV7-2	TRBJ2-1	CASSLGWAPGNEQFF	TGTGCCAGCAGCTTAGGTTGGGCCCCGGGCAATGAGCAGTTCTTC
NA	NA	TRBV6-1	TRBJ1-4	CASSDTTSANEKLFF	TGTGCCAGCAGTGACACCACCTCGGCTAATGAAAAACTGTTTTTT
TRBD2	NA	TRBV4-1	TRBJ2-7	CASSYGPGLAGGGYEQYF	TGCGCCAGCAGCTATGGACCGGGACTAGCGGGAGGAGGCTACGAGCAGTACTTC